Below are 14 T cell receptor beta chains sequenced from a single sample in a study of cytomegalovirus exposure and HLA in healthy donors. Data came from immunoSEQ multiplex PCR; TCRdb stores just in-frame clones and leaves some out. The profile shows about 64,000 clones, around 89% of them singletons. Sequenced material: PBMCs. The source of these receptors is a woman between 18 and 29 years old in good health and CMV-seronegative.

The chain has TRBV11-2 and TRBJ1-2, with D possibly matching TRBD1 (6 bases). The V and J ends lost 2 bases and 4 bases respectively, with 17 bases between them. The CDR3 length is 16 residues. The V gene's germline CDR1 is SGHAT and CDR2 FQNNGV. CDR3 region: CASSLIGGGDGYGYTF. The CDR3 bases are TGTGCCAGCAGCTTAATAGGGGGTGGGGATGGCTATGGCTACACCTTC.

This clone was found a few times. V usage is TRBV9 and J usage is TRBJ2-1; a weak D match, TRBD1 (5 bases). The V end lost 0 bases, the J end lost 0 bases, and 10 bases lay between the germline ends. The CDR3 sequence is 16 residues long. Germline V lookup: CDR1 SGDLS, CDR2 YYNGEE. CDR3 coding DNA: TGTGCCAGCAGCGTAGGACAGCTTAGCTCCTACAATGAGCAGTTCTTC. Its protein is CASSVGQLSSYNEQFF.

The chain combines TRBV7-2 with TRBJ2-7, with D possibly matching TRBD2 (5 bases). The CDR3 sequence is 15 residues long. Germline CDR1 is SGHTA and CDR2 is FQGNSA. V was trimmed by 1 base and J by 3 bases, leaving 13 bases between them. CDR3 protein: CASSLDGMGVYEQYF. The CDR3 coding sequence is TGTGCCAGCAGCTTAGATGGTATGGGAGTCTACGAGCAGTACTTC. Full variable domain (rest looked up from reference TRBV7-2 and TRBJ2-7): GAGVSQSPSNKVTEKGKDVELRCDPISGHTALYWYRQSLGQGLEFLIYFQGNSAPDKSGLPSDRFSAERTGGSVSTLTIQRTQQEDSAVYLCASSLDGMGVYEQYFGPGTRLTVT.

The V gene is TRBV5-6, the J gene TRBJ1-4; perhaps TRBD1 as D (6 bases). In germline, CDR1 is SGHDT, CDR2 YYEEEE. This CDR3 contains 14 residues. Trimming removed 2 bases at V and 6 bases at J, with 11 bases between. In DNA form, the CDR3 reads TGTGCCAGCAGCTTAGCACAGGGCGATGAAAAACTGTTTTTT. It is translated as CASSLAQGDEKLFF.

Note on this clone: One end of the junction is discordant with germline, which a read error may explain. J is TRBJ1-2 and V is TRBV6-5; no clear D. The CDR3 is 12 amino acids. The germline V gene encodes CDR1 MNHEY and CDR2 SVGAGI. The CDR3 sequence: CASSYSGGMEVF. In DNA form, the CDR3 reads TGTGCCAGCAGTTACTCTGGCGGCATGGAGGTCTTC.

The J gene is TRBJ1-6, the V gene TRBV7-2; a weak D match, TRBD1 (5 bases). The V gene's germline CDR1 is SGHTA and CDR2 FQGNSA. The CDR3 sequence is 15 residues long. Trimming removed 1 base at V and 7 bases at J, with 11 bases between. The DNA for the CDR3 is TGTGCCAGCAGCTTAGATACAGGTGGCAATTCACCCCTCCACTTT. Protein: CASSLDTGGNSPLHF.

The gene calls are TRBV19 and TRBJ1-3; 8 nucleotides align to TRBD1. Losses at the gene ends were 6 bases for V and 4 bases for J; bases not matched to a gene: 8. The CDR3 length is 15 residues. Germline loops: CDR1 LNHDA, CDR2 SQIVND (reference sequence). The CDR3 reads CASSHDRGAGNTIYF. The CDR3 DNA is TGTGCCAGTAGCCACGACAGGGGAGCCGGAAACACCATATATTTT.

V gene TRBV6-1 combines with J gene TRBJ2-3; D might be TRBD2 (7 bases). The CDR3 covers 16 residues. V was pared by 2 bases and J by 6 bases, with 18 bases between. Germline V gene lookup returns CDR1 MNHNS and CDR2 SASEGT. CDR3 coding DNA: TGTGCCAGCAGTGAACAGAGGGGGGGGCGCAGGGATACGCAGTATTTT. Translated, it gives CASSEQRGGRRDTQYF.

The CDR3 region is CASSLPQGGRDTEAFF. The CDR3 DNA sequence: TGTGCCAGCAGCTTGCCCCAGGGCGGGAGAGACACTGAAGCTTTCTTT. The chain combines TRBV5-4 with TRBJ1-1, with a tentative D call TRBD1 (5 bases). The CDR3 loop spans 16 amino acids. Germline V gene lookup returns CDR1 SGHNT and CDR2 YYREEE (reference sequence). V lost 1 base, J lost 3 bases, and 16 bases lay in between.

In this sample, this clone turned up once. The chain recombines TRBV7-2 with TRBJ1-5, with D possibly being TRBD1 (5 bases). This CDR3 has 15 amino acids. CDR1 is SGHTA, CDR2 FQGNSA, per germline. Trimming pared 1 base from V and 0 bases from J, leaving 7 bases between. CDR3 protein: CASSLGGYSNQPQHF. CDR3 coding DNA: TGTGCCAGCAGCTTAGGGGGCTATAGCAATCAGCCCCAGCATTTT.

The gene calls are TRBV19 and TRBJ2-3; TRBD1 aligns across 9 bases. The germline CDR1 and CDR2 sequences are LNHDA and SQIVND (reference sequence). This CDR3 is 15 amino acids long. J lost 6 bases, V lost 5 bases, and 9 bases had no gene match. CDR3 region: CASSGYRGRGDTQYF. In DNA, the CDR3 is TGTGCCAGTAGTGGTTACAGGGGGCGCGGGGATACGCAGTATTTT.

This rearrangement joins TRBV10-3 to TRBJ1-6, with TRBD1 as a possible D gene (5 bases). V lost 0 bases and J 5 bases, leaving 14 bases between the germline ends. The V gene's germline CDR1 is ENHRY and CDR2 SYGVKD. The CDR3 sequence is 17 residues long. CDR3 DNA: TGTGCCATCAGTGAGTCTCGGCAGGGCGGTAATAATTCACCCCTCCACTTT. It is translated as CAISESRQGGNNSPLHF.

This chain links TRBV7-9 with TRBJ2-3; 7 bases are a match to TRBD2. Germline CDR1 reads SEHNR; CDR2 reads FQNEAQ (reference sequence). The CDR3 extends over 15 amino acids. With V trimmed by 3 bases and J by 3 bases, 6 bases remained unmatched. The CDR3 DNA reads as TGTGCCAGCAGCTTGGAAAGCGGGACTACAGATACGCAGTATTTT. This translates into CASSLESGTTDTQYF.

The CDR3 reads CASSLLLRGTTDTQYF. The CDR3 coding sequence is TGCGCCAGCAGCTTGCTCCTACGGGGGACCACAGATACGCAGTATTTT. The chain couples TRBV5-1 to TRBJ2-3; tentatively, D is TRBD2 (6 bases). The CDR3 spans 16 residues. Germline V gene data show CDR1 as SGHRS and CDR2 as YFSETQ. Trimming left V 1 base short and J 2 bases short, with 14 bases between.